This entry lists 20 T cell receptor beta chains sequenced from one sample in a study of shared clonotypes between healthy human individuals. CD8 cells classed as naive were CD45RO-negative and positively selected for CCR7, excluding terminally differentiated effector memory CD45RA+ cells. The protocol was immunoSEQ multiplex PCR, while the TCRdb copy is restricted to in-frame clones and leaves out a portion. The profile shows under 2,000,000 clones, approximately 94% of them singletons. Sequencing was carried out using naive CD8+ T cells sorted from blood. All receptors derive from a young man in good health.

The CDR3 sequence is CASSQPPPQGPEQYF. The CDR3 coding sequence is TGTGCCAGCAGCCAGCCCCCCCCACAGGGCCCCGAGCAGTACTTC. This rearrangement joins TRBV28 to TRBJ2-7; possible D gene TRBD1, 6 bases. The germline V gene encodes CDR1 MDHEN and CDR2 SYDVKM. The CDR3 spans 15 residues. V lost 6 bases and J 6 bases, leaving 21 bases between the germline ends.

The gene calls are TRBV4-1 and TRBJ2-5; no definite D call. V lost 0 bases and J 5 bases, leaving 13 bases between the germline ends. Germline V gene lookup returns CDR1 MGHRA and CDR2 YSYEKL. The CDR3 is made up of 15 amino acids. CDR3 sequence reads: CASSQDGHLSETQYF. CDR3 nucleotide sequence: TGCGCCAGCAGCCAAGATGGCCATCTCTCGGAGACCCAGTACTTC.

The chain couples TRBV30 to TRBJ2-5, with D possibly called TRBD1 or TRBD2 (5 bases each). This CDR3 spans 15 amino acids. Trimming pared 4 bases from V and 2 bases from J, leaving 17 bases between. Germline loops: CDR1 GTSNPN, CDR2 SVGIG (reference sequence). In nucleotides, the CDR3 is TGTGCCTGGACCCCCCTCCTGGGGGAGCAAGAGACCCAGTACTTC. Residues: CAWTPLLGEQETQYF.

The DNA for the CDR3 is TGTGCCAGCAGTCAGAATCCTCCTTACGAGCAGTACTTC. Translation gives CASSQNPPYEQYF. J is TRBJ2-7 and V is TRBV27, with D uncertain. Per germline, CDR1 MNHEY and CDR2 SMNVEV (reference sequence). This CDR3 comprises 13 residues. V lost 5 bases to trimming and J lost 4 bases, with 12 bases between them.

This chain links TRBV6-7 with TRBJ2-5, with a tentative D call TRBD1 (6 bases). TRBV6-7 is an open reading frame whose function is uncertain. CDR3 length: 15 residues. The germline V and J ends were trimmed by 10 bases and 2 bases, with 20 bases remaining between them. The CDR3 DNA sequence: TGTGCCACCGACCGGGACACAAGCCGGCAAGAGACCCAGTACTTC. Translation: CATDRDTSRQETQYF.

The rearrangement joins TRBV4-1 to TRBJ1-3, with unresolved D. There are 16 residues in the CDR3. Germline V CDR1 and CDR2: MGHRA, YSYEKL. The germline V and J ends were trimmed by 2 bases and 4 bases, with 15 bases remaining between them. CDR3 nucleotide sequence: TGCGCCAGCAGCCAACTTAAGGGCGCTTTGGGAAACACCATATATTTT. As protein: CASSQLKGALGNTIYF.

V and J are TRBV30 and TRBJ2-5; 7 bases are a match to TRBD2. The CDR3 runs 15 residues. Germline V CDR1 and CDR2: GTSNPN, SVGIG (reference sequence). J lost 3 bases, V lost 2 bases, and 9 bases had no gene match. In DNA, the CDR3 is TGTGCCTGGAGTCCGGACTACCTAGCGGAAGAGACCCAGTACTTC. Amino acid sequence: CAWSPDYLAEETQYF.

J is TRBJ1-6 and V is TRBV7-9; 9 bases align to TRBD1. CDR1 is SEHNR, CDR2 FQNEAQ, per germline (reference sequence). Trimming took 1 base from V and 10 from J; bases not matched to a gene: 5. The CDR3 runs 15 residues. The CDR3 region has the DNA TGTGCCAGCAGCTTAGTCGGGACAGGGCGATCACCCCTCCACTTT. It encodes CASSLVGTGRSPLHF.

The chain is built from TRBV4-3 and TRBJ2-2, with D possibly being TRBD2 (6 bases). Trimming shortened V by 8 bases and J by 3 bases, and 13 bases separated the two germline ends. This CDR3 is built from 14 residues. CDR1 and CDR2 (germline): LGHNA, YSLEER. CDR3 loop: CASGGWGDTGELFF. CDR3 sequence (DNA): TGCGCCAGCGGAGGGTGGGGCGACACCGGGGAGCTGTTTTTT.

V gene TRBV11-3 combines with J gene TRBJ2-1, with TRBD2 matching 12 bases. The CDR3 is 17 residues long. V shed 0 bases, J shed 7 bases, and the junction held 7 bases outside the gene matches. The germline CDR1 and CDR2 sequences are SGHNT and YENEEA. This chain's CDR3 is CASSLDPLAGGTNEQFF. CDR3 DNA: TGTGCCAGCAGCTTAGATCCCCTAGCGGGAGGGACGAATGAGCAGTTCTTC.

This sequence joins TRBV28 and TRBJ1-1; 7 bases agree with TRBD1. Trimming removed 7 bases from V and 5 bases from J; junction bases left unmatched: 13. This CDR3 is built from 15 residues. Germline-derived CDR1 and CDR2 are MDHEN and SYDVKM. The CDR3 spells CASTSNRGVGTEAFF. CDR3 DNA: TGTGCCAGCACCTCAAACAGGGGAGTGGGGACTGAAGCTTTCTTT.

This chain uses TRBV7-9 with TRBJ2-7; TRBD2 aligns across 8 bases. CDR1 is SEHNR and CDR2 is FQNEAQ in the germline V gene (reference sequence). The V and J ends lost 6 bases and 7 bases, in that order; junction bases with no gene match: 8. The CDR3 is made up of 13 amino acids. CDR3 in amino acids: CASSPGGVSEQYF. The DNA for the CDR3 is TGTGCCAGCAGTCCCGGGGGGGTTAGTGAGCAGTACTTC.

This chain links TRBV27 with TRBJ2-7; D unclear. Per the germline V gene, CDR1 is MNHEY and CDR2 is SMNVEV (reference sequence). V was pared by 4 bases and J by 5 bases, with 18 bases between. The CDR3 is 15 amino acids. DNA of the CDR3: TGTGCCAGCAGTTCCATTATAGGTATCTTCAACGAGCAGTACTTC. It translates to CASSSIIGIFNEQYF.

This clone came up a few times. The V call is TRBV9, the J call TRBJ1-5; perhaps TRBD1 as D (5 bases). V lost 4 bases and J 5 bases, leaving 13 bases between the germline ends. The CDR3 is 14 residues long. Germline CDR1 SGDLS, CDR2 YYNGEE. CDR3 sequence reads: CASSPSGGDQPQHF. Here the CDR3 DNA reads TGTGCCAGCAGCCCGTCGGGAGGGGATCAGCCCCAGCATTTT.

V and J are TRBV6-1 and TRBJ1-2; TRBD1 aligns across 12 bases. Germline V gene lookup returns CDR1 MNHNS and CDR2 SASEGT. The ends lost 9 bases at V and 4 bases at J; junction bases unmatched: 6. The CDR3 sequence is 14 residues long. This CDR3 reads CASRDRGRSYGYTF. The CDR3 bases are TGTGCCAGTAGGGACAGGGGGCGCAGCTATGGCTACACCTTC.

The rearrangement links TRBV7-9 to TRBJ2-7; 7 positions match TRBD2. Per the germline V gene, CDR1 is SEHNR and CDR2 is FQNEAQ (reference sequence). Trimming took 0 bases from V and 5 from J; bases not matched to a gene: 7. The CDR3 extends over 15 amino acids. CDR3 nucleotides: TGTGCCAGCAGCTTAGCACCCCGGGGGGAGAACGAGCAGTACTTC. Protein: CASSLAPRGENEQYF.

The rearrangement uses TRBV15 and TRBJ1-6; D is undetermined. In germline, CDR1 is LNHNV, CDR2 YYDKDF (reference sequence). V lost 5 bases to trimming and J lost 9 bases, with 11 bases between them. The CDR3 has 13 amino acids. The chain's CDR3 is CATSFEVGSPLHF. The CDR3 nucleotides read TGTGCCACCAGCTTTGAGGTTGGTTCACCCCTCCACTTT.

The chain couples TRBV15 to TRBJ2-6; D is uncertain. The V gene's germline CDR1 is LNHNV and CDR2 YYDKDF (reference sequence). The CDR3 runs 15 residues. The V and J ends lost 4 bases and 0 bases respectively, with 7 bases between them. The CDR3 DNA reads as TGTGCCACCAGCACAATCACCTCTGGGGCCAACGTCCTGACTTTC. Translation gives CATSTITSGANVLTF.

As for this clone: A read error may account for a junction end that differs from germline. The chain uses TRBV7-7 and TRBJ2-5, with TRBD1 as a possible D gene (6 bases). From germline, CDR1 is SSHAT and CDR2 FNYEAQ (reference sequence). This CDR3 is 14 amino acids long. The CDR3 spells CASSLSQGWETQYF. In DNA, the CDR3 is TGTGCTAGCAGCTTATCACAGGGCTGGGAGACCCAGTACTTC.

As concerns this clone: This sample includes further DNA sequences coding for the same CDR3. The chain carries TRBV10-1 and TRBJ2-2, with D unclear. Trimming left V 2 bases short and J 2 bases short, with 3 bases between. The CDR3 spans 13 residues. In germline, CDR1 is WNHNN, CDR2 SYGVQD (reference sequence). The CDR3 is CASSETNTGELFF. Written as DNA, the CDR3 is TGCGCCAGCAGTGAGACCAACACCGGGGAGCTGTTTTTT.